The 21 T cell receptor beta chains listed next were all sequenced from one sample in a study of beta chain features in type 1 diabetes. As every portion of the isolated RNA was reverse transcribed, the sequencing read expressed TCRB transcripts. Generated by immunoSEQ multiplex PCR, the TCRdb table keeps only in-frame clones and is missing some. The sample includes 150,000 or so clones, 7% to 10% of them seen just once. Sequencing used central memory CD4+ T cells from blood. Receptors originate from a man in his late teens or twenties in good health.

The V and J genes are TRBV6-5 and TRBJ1-5, with a weak D call TRBD1 (5 bases). V lost 5 bases to trimming and J lost 4 bases, with 9 bases between them. CDR3 size: 13 residues. Germline V gives CDR1 MNHEY, CDR2 SVGAGI. This chain's CDR3 is CASSPDRNQPQHF. In nucleotides, the CDR3 is TGTGCCAGCAGTCCCGACAGAAATCAGCCCCAGCATTTT.

The rearrangement links TRBV19 to TRBJ2-5; maybe TRBD1 (6 bases). The J call may be wrong; the DNA end is better matched by TRBJ2-7. The CDR3 consists of 15 residues. The V gene's germline CDR1 is LNHDA and CDR2 SQIVND (reference sequence). Here the CDR3 reads CASSAPGVVVYEQYF. In DNA form, the CDR3 reads TGTGCCAGTAGTGCGCCAGGGGTTGTGGTCTACGAGCAGTACTTC.

The chain couples TRBV6-5 to TRBJ2-2; possibly TRBD1 for D (6 bases). In germline, CDR1 is MNHEY, CDR2 SVGAGI. V dropped 5 bases and J dropped 5 bases, with 15 bases sitting between them. This CDR3 has 15 residues. CDR3 sequence: CASSRDIEGTGELFF. The CDR3 region has the DNA TGTGCCAGCAGTCGGGACATCGAAGGTACCGGGGAGCTGTTTTTT.

The genes are TRBV13 and TRBJ2-2; 7 positions agree with TRBD1. J gave up 6 bases and V 4 bases, and 11 bases lay outside the gene matches. The CDR3 is 16 residues long. Germline assignment: CDR1 PRHDT and CDR2 FYEKMQ (reference sequence). CDR3: CASSSSTGTIAGELFF. The CDR3 bases are TGTGCCAGCAGCTCCTCGACAGGGACGATCGCCGGGGAGCTGTTTTTT.

This clone was seen more than once but under ten times. The rearrangement uses TRBV2 and TRBJ2-5; 9 bases are a match to TRBD1. This CDR3 comprises 14 residues. Looked up from germline, CDR1 is SNHLY and CDR2 is FYNNEI. J lost 2 bases, V lost 4 bases, and 2 bases had no gene match. Written as DNA, the CDR3 is TGTGCCAGCAGTGTGGGGACAGGGCAAGAGACCCAGTACTTC. Translating gives CASSVGTGQETQYF.

This rearrangement joins TRBV18 to TRBJ2-7; no reliable D call. Germline CDR1 reads KGHSH; CDR2 reads LQKENI. The CDR3 totals 13 residues. With 2 bases removed from V and 0 bases from J, the gap between germline ends came to 5 bases. CDR3 coding DNA: TGTGCCAGCTCACCAGCCAGCTCCTACGAGCAGTACTTC. This codes for CASSPASSYEQYF.

This clone has only a few counts. The V gene is TRBV6-1, the J gene TRBJ1-4; 10 bases fit TRBD1. The CDR3 sequence is 16 residues long. Germline V lookup: CDR1 MNHNS, CDR2 SASEGT. V was clipped by 4 bases and J by 3 bases; unmatched bases: 5. In nucleotides, the CDR3 is TGTGCCAGCAGTGGGCGACAGGGGGCAGCTAATGAAAAACTGTTTTTT. It is translated as CASSGRQGAANEKLFF.

This chain connects TRBV4-1 to TRBJ2-7; TRBD1 matches 8 bases. V shed 4 bases and J 2 bases; nucleotides not matched to a gene: 7. Germline CDR1 MGHRA, CDR2 YSYEKL. The CDR3 length is 15 residues. The DNA for the CDR3 is TGCGCCAGCAGCCCTGGGACAGGTCGGGCCTACGAGCAGTACTTC. It yields the protein CASSPGTGRAYEQYF.

A word on this clone: Other DNA sequences in the same sample also yield this CDR3. V usage is TRBV5-1 and J usage is TRBJ1-2; possible D gene TRBD1, 6 bases. The ends were cut back, 0 bases at V and 6 bases at J, with 12 bases in the middle. Germline V gives CDR1 SGHRS, CDR2 YFSETQ. The CDR3 contains 14 residues. CDR3 sequence (DNA): TGCGCCAGCAGCTTGGGCCAACAGGGAGATGGCTACACCTTC. Its translation is CASSLGQQGDGYTF.

This chain joins TRBV30 and TRBJ1-4; no definite D call. The CDR3 runs 13 residues. Trimming took off 0 bases at V and 8 bases at J, with 10 bases between the two ends. Germline CDR1 reads GTSNPN; CDR2 reads SVGIG (reference sequence). CDR3 sequence: CAWSVQHREKLFF. CDR3 coding DNA: TGTGCCTGGAGTGTACAGCATCGGGAAAAACTGTTTTTT.

A few counts support this clone. The chain is built from TRBV2 and TRBJ2-2, with 8 bases fitting TRBD2. The CDR3 runs to 15 residues. V shed 8 bases, J shed 5 bases, and the junction held 10 bases outside the gene matches. Germline V lookup: CDR1 SNHLY, CDR2 FYNNEI. The CDR3 DNA sequence: TGTGCCAGCCAAACGGGGGGGGGTTGGACCGGGGAGCTGTTTTTT. Amino acids: CASQTGGGWTGELFF.

This clone was detected only a few times. The CDR3 spells CAWTIGGGGTQYF. The CDR3 nucleotides read TGTGCCTGGACCATCGGGGGAGGGGGGACCCAGTACTTC. V and J are TRBV30 and TRBJ2-5; D possibly corresponds to TRBD2 (7 bases). Germline V gene lookup returns CDR1 GTSNPN and CDR2 SVGIG (reference sequence). The ends were cut back, 4 bases at V and 7 bases at J, with 16 bases in the middle. This CDR3 region has 13 residues.

The chain has TRBV2 and TRBJ2-7; the D is unclear. This CDR3 comprises 13 residues. Germline loops: CDR1 SNHLY, CDR2 FYNNEI. V shed 1 base and J shed 7 bases, with 11 bases lying between them. CDR3 region: CASSEGSSREQYF. In nucleotides, the CDR3 is TGTGCCAGCAGTGAAGGCTCTTCTAGGGAGCAGTACTTC.

This rearrangement joins TRBV23-1 to TRBJ1-1, with D unresolved. TRBV23-1 is an ORF, and what it does is uncertain. The CDR3 is made up of 13 amino acids. V was clipped by 6 bases and J by 3 bases, with 11 bases between them. In DNA, the CDR3 is TGCGCCAGCAGGGAGGACCCCTACACTGAAGCTTTCTTT. This gives the protein CASREDPYTEAFF.

This clone was found a few times. V usage is TRBV18 and J usage is TRBJ2-5, with 9 bases aligning to TRBD1. Per germline, CDR1 KGHSH and CDR2 LQKENI. V was clipped by 1 base and J by 1 base; unmatched bases: 4. The CDR3 is 16 residues long. The CDR3 region is CASSPLTGQGQETQYF. DNA for the CDR3: TGTGCCAGCTCACCACTAACGGGACAGGGCCAAGAGACCCAGTACTTC.

CDR3 protein: CASSSTDLGYGEAFF. CDR3 nucleotide sequence: TGTGCCAGCAGCTCGACAGATCTTGGTTACGGTGAAGCTTTCTTT. This chain links TRBV11-2 with TRBJ1-1; a weak D match, TRBD1 (5 bases). The CDR3 spans 15 residues. Trimming took off 4 bases at V and 7 bases at J, with 19 bases between the two ends. Germline V gene data show CDR1 as SGHAT and CDR2 as FQNNGV.

The V gene is TRBV6-5, the J gene TRBJ2-7; tentatively, D is TRBD1 (5 bases). Germline CDR1 and CDR2: MNHEY and SVGAGI. V was clipped by 1 base and J by 1 base, with 14 bases between them. The CDR3 consists of 16 residues. This CDR3 reads CASSYFGRQGSYEQYF. The CDR3 region has the DNA TGTGCCAGCAGTTACTTCGGGCGTCAGGGATCCTACGAGCAGTACTTC.

This clone was picked up many times. The rearrangement links TRBV11-2 to TRBJ2-7; maybe TRBD2 (5 bases). CDR1 and CDR2 (germline): SGHAT, FQNNGV. This CDR3 contains 16 residues. V was trimmed by 5 bases and J by 4 bases, leaving 21 bases between them. The CDR3 region is CASSPTLSVAQYEQYF. For the CDR3, the DNA is TGTGCCAGCAGCCCCACCTTGTCAGTAGCGCAGTACGAGCAGTACTTC.

This clone was seen only a few times. The CDR3 DNA sequence: TGCGCCAGCAGCTTGGGAGTACCGAATACGCAGTATTTT. The encoded protein is CASSLGVPNTQYF. V usage is TRBV5-1 and J usage is TRBJ2-3, with D unclear. The CDR3 extends over 13 amino acids. V shed 0 bases and J shed 7 bases, with 9 bases lying between them. CDR1 SGHRS and CDR2 YFSETQ come from the germline V gene.

This clone was observed at least ten times. The sample carries other DNA sequences with the same CDR3. V and J are TRBV30 and TRBJ2-7, with 10 bases fitting TRBD1. CDR3 size: 15 residues. Trimming took 1 base from V and 7 from J; bases not matched to a gene: 10. Germline-derived CDR1 and CDR2 are GTSNPN and SVGIG (reference sequence). CDR3 sequence: CAWSALRQGAGEQYF. The DNA of the CDR3 is TGTGCCTGGAGTGCACTTCGACAGGGGGCAGGGGAGCAGTACTTC.

The J gene is TRBJ1-6, the V gene TRBV11-2; possibly TRBD1 for D (5 bases). CDR1 is SGHAT and CDR2 is FQNNGV in the germline V gene. The CDR3 totals 17 residues. V was trimmed by 9 bases and J by 2 bases, leaving 20 bases between them. The CDR3 DNA is TGTGCCAGTGGGGCAGGGATGGGGGGGACCTATAATTCACCCCTCCACTTT. Amino acids: CASGAGMGGTYNSPLHF.